What follows is one T cell receptor (beta chain) and its context. Libraries were prepared by immunoSEQ multiplex PCR; TCRdb keeps only in-frame clonotypes and omits some of them. There are about 200,000 clones in the sample; approximately 91% occur only once, and 1.5% to 2% lies in the top ten. This record belongs to a study of blood T cell repertoires in COVID-19. Study as a whole: T cells, B-cell-depleted T cells, or PBMCs provided the cDNA or gDNA that served as material.

CDR3 length: 15 residues. Germline-derived CDR1 and CDR2 are SGHAT and FQNNGV. V dropped 0 bases and J dropped 6; count of bases not matched to a gene: 5. This receptor was taken from a man between 18 and 29 years old with active or convalescent COVID-19. The chain carries TRBV11-2 and TRBJ2-7; 10 bases align to TRBD2. Sequenced material: peripheral blood. The CDR3 coding sequence is TGTGCCAGCAGCTTAGACTCTAGCGGGAGCAGCGAGCAGTACTTC. This sequence encodes CASSLDSSGSSEQYF.